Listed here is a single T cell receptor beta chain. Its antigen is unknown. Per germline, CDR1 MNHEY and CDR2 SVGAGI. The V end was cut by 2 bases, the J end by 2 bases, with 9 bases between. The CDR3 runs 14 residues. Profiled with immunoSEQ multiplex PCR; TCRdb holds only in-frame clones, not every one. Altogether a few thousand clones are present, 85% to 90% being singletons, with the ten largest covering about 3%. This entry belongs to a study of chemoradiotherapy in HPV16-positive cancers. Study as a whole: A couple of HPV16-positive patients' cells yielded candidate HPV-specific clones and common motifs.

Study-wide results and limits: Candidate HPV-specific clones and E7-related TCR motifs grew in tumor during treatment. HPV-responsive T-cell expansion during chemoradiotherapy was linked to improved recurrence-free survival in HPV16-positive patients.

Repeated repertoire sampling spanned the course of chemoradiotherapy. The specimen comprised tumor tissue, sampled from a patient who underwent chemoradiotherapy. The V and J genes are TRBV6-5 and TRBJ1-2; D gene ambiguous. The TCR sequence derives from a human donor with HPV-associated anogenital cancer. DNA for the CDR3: TGTGCCAGCAGTTACGCGCGGACCAACTATGGCTACACCTTC. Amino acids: CASSYARTNYGYTF.